This T cell receptor (beta chain) was recorded in a study of graft-versus-host responses after intestinal transplantation. Study-level results: Circulating GvH clones peaking coincided with falling HvG clones soon after transplant.

TCRdb's copy holds only in-frame clones and misses some; the assay was immunoSEQ multiplex PCR. The table shows about 100,000 clones, with around 90% occurring only once. Germline values: CDR1 MNHEY, CDR2 SVGAGI. J was trimmed by 5 bases and V by 5 bases; bases with no gene match: 8. CDR3 length: 15 amino acids. Comments on this clone: What it recognizes is unknown.

Sequenced here: PBMCs, sampled around 68 weeks after intestinal transplant. The origin of this receptor is a human patient who received an intestinal transplant, so some T cells may come from the graft donor. The chain has TRBV6-5 and TRBJ1-5; the match to TRBD1 covers 8 bases. CDR3 coding DNA: TGTGCCAGCAGTCGGGCCCAACAGGGGGATCAGCCCCAGCATTTT. Translated, it gives CASSRAQQGDQPQHF.